Each of the 32 T cell receptor beta chains below was sequenced from the same sample in a study of T-cell memory formation after mild COVID-19. TCRdb reanalysed the 5' RACE reads using MiXCR and keeps one entry per CDR3 protein. The sample contains some 320,000 distinct CDR3 sequences, more than 15% of which appear only once. The sequencing input was PBMCs or a T cell subset sorted from them (not recorded which). These receptors all stem from a man aged 18 to 29 who had mild COVID-19 (a few samples of this study predate the infection). Cell type and time point are not known.

The gene calls are TRBV4-3 and TRBJ2-2; D not resolved. The length of the CDR3 is 13 residues. V lost 5 bases to trimming and J lost 7 bases, with 11 bases between them. Germline loops: CDR1 LGHNA, CDR2 YSLEER. The CDR3 bases are TGCGCCAGCAGCTCGCATAGGGTCGGGGAGCTGTTTTTT. This codes for CASSSHRVGELFF.

This chain joins TRBV6-2 or TRBV6-3 and TRBJ2-1; D gene uncertain. The V gene's germline CDR1 is MNHEY and CDR2 SVGEGT. Trimming cost V 2 bases and J 9 bases, with 11 bases left between them. The CDR3 covers 13 residues. CDR3: CASSYQVRSEQFF. The CDR3, as DNA: TGTGCCAGCAGTTACCAGGTCCGGAGTGAGCAGTTCTTC.

This clonotype was detected a few times. This chain joins TRBV21-1 and TRBJ1-1. TRBV21-1 is a pseudogene locus. The CDR3 has 16 amino acids. CDR3 sequence: CASSKKQDGRNTEAFF. CDR3 coding DNA: TGTGCCAGCAGCAAAAAACAGGACGGGAGGAACACTGAAGCTTTCTTT.

This clonotype was detected a few times. The V call is TRBV3-1, the J call TRBJ1-2; tentative D call: TRBD1 (5 bases). There are 15 residues in the CDR3. Between the trimmed V and J ends, which lost 0 bases and 4 bases, there was a span of 12 bases. Per germline, CDR1 LGHDT and CDR2 YNNKEL (reference sequence). The CDR3 nucleotides read TGTGCCAGCAGCCAAGATCTTGACAGAATCTATGGCTACACCTTC. Protein sequence: CASSQDLDRIYGYTF.

J is TRBJ2-1 and V is TRBV2, with 9 bases that match TRBD2. J lost 6 bases, V lost 8 bases, and 8 bases had no gene match. CDR1 is SNHLY, CDR2 FYNNEI, per germline. The CDR3 length is 14 residues. For the CDR3, the DNA is TGTGCCAGCTCCCGGGCGGGGGGGCGCAATGAGCAGTTCTTC. It encodes CASSRAGGRNEQFF.

The rearrangement joins TRBV12-3 or TRBV12-4 to TRBJ2-2; 9 bases agree with TRBD2. The CDR3 consists of 15 residues. V dropped 6 bases and J dropped 3; count of bases not matched to a gene: 5. The CDR3 nucleotides are TGTGCCAGCAGGCCGACTAGCGGCTACACCGGGGAGCTGTTTTTT. This sequence encodes CASRPTSGYTGELFF.

This clonotype was recorded a few times. The chain joins TRBV7-3 to TRBJ2-1; 8 bases line up with TRBD2. The CDR3 covers 14 residues. V lost 5 bases to trimming and J lost 4 bases; unmatched junction nucleotides: 4. CDR1 is SGHTA and CDR2 is FQGTGA in the germline V gene. The CDR3 region is CASSPGLDYNEQFF. In nucleotides, the CDR3 is TGTGCCAGCAGCCCGGGACTAGATTACAATGAGCAGTTCTTC.

The gene calls are TRBV6-2 or TRBV6-3 and TRBJ2-2; a weak D match, TRBD1 (5 bases). Germline-derived CDR1 and CDR2 are MNHEY and SVGEGT. Deletions cut 10 bases from V and 4 bases from J, with 19 bases between. The CDR3 runs to 15 residues. The CDR3 coding sequence is TGTGCCACCCGTCAAGGGGCGCGCACCACCGGGGAGCTGTTTTTT. This sequence encodes CATRQGARTTGELFF.

The chain joins TRBV2 to TRBJ1-2; the match to TRBD1 covers 8 bases. Germline assignment: CDR1 SNHLY and CDR2 FYNNEI. Trimming took 10 bases from V and 4 from J; bases not matched to a gene: 14. The CDR3 sequence is 15 residues long. The DNA of the CDR3 is TGTGCCAACCCGAAGGGGACAGGAGAACTCTATGGCTACACCTTC. Encoded protein: CANPKGTGELYGYTF.

The CDR3 sequence is CASRPTGLYGYTF. For the CDR3, the DNA is TGTGCCAGCAGGCCGACAGGGCTCTATGGCTACACCTTC. The chain uses TRBV11-2 and TRBJ1-2; 7 bases agree with TRBD1. This CDR3 has 13 residues. J gave up 4 bases and V 6 bases, and 5 bases lay outside the gene matches. CDR1 SGHAT and CDR2 FQNNGV come from the germline V gene.

This clonotype was seen more than once but under ten times. V gene TRBV9 combines with J gene TRBJ1-2, with TRBD1 matching 7 bases. Germline V gene sequence: CDR1 SGDLS, CDR2 YYNGEE. Trimming removed 1 base from V and 5 bases from J; junction bases left unmatched: 8. This CDR3 has 15 amino acids. The DNA of the CDR3 is TGTGCCAGCAGCGTACCCCGGGACAGAACGTATGGCTACACCTTC. Its protein product is CASSVPRDRTYGYTF.

The chain has TRBV19 and TRBJ1-2; no reliable D call. CDR1 is LNHDA and CDR2 is SQIVND in the germline V gene (reference sequence). Trimming shortened V by 7 bases and J by 0 bases, and 18 bases separated the two germline ends. The CDR3 spans 16 residues. In nucleotides, the CDR3 is TGTGCCAGTAATATCGGATATCAGAGCTCTAACTATGGCTACACCTTC. This encodes CASNIGYQSSNYGYTF.

The rearrangement joins TRBV20-1 to TRBJ2-7; D unresolved. Germline CDR1 DFQATT, CDR2 SNEGSKA (reference sequence). The CDR3 length is 13 residues. The V and J ends lost 1 base and 0 bases respectively, with 7 bases between them. The CDR3, as DNA: TGCAGTGCTAGAGGTGACAACTCCTACGAGCAGTACTTC. It yields the protein CSARGDNSYEQYF.

The chain has TRBV3-1 and TRBJ1-5; weak D call: TRBD1 (5 bases). The germline V gene has CDR1 LGHDT and CDR2 YNNKEL (reference sequence). Trimming removed 4 bases at V and 5 bases at J, with 9 bases between. The CDR3 consists of 13 residues. CDR3 in amino acids: CASSPARDQPQHF. The CDR3 coding sequence is TGTGCCAGCAGCCCAGCCAGGGATCAGCCCCAGCATTTT.

This clonotype was seen a few times. The chain combines TRBV7-9 with TRBJ2-6; D gene ambiguous. The CDR3 loop spans 14 amino acids. V shed 5 bases and J shed 0 bases, with 5 bases lying between them. The V gene's germline CDR1 is SEHNR and CDR2 FQNEAQ (reference sequence). CDR3 nucleotide sequence: TGTGCCAGCAGCCCCGCCTCTGGGGCCAACGTCCTGACTTTC. Protein product: CASSPASGANVLTF.

V and J are TRBV6-5 and TRBJ1-1, with D possibly matching TRBD1 (5 bases). CDR3 size: 14 residues. Germline V gene sequence: CDR1 MNHEY, CDR2 SVGAGI. The ends were cut back, 2 bases at V and 3 bases at J, with 10 bases in the middle. CDR3 sequence reads: CASSYRAQDTEAFF. CDR3 DNA sequence: TGTGCCAGCAGTTACAGGGCACAGGACACTGAAGCTTTCTTT.

This sequence joins TRBV12-3 or TRBV12-4 and TRBJ1-2; possibly TRBD1 for D (5 bases). Trimming stripped 4 bases from V and 4 bases from J, with 13 bases between. The CDR3 sequence is 14 residues long. CDR3 residues: CASSSGSGGYGYTF. The CDR3, as DNA: TGTGCCAGCAGTTCTGGGTCTGGGGGCTATGGCTACACCTTC.

This clonotype was counted a few times. The chain joins TRBV15 to TRBJ2-1; 9 bases agree with TRBD1. The CDR3 is 15 residues long. With 5 bases clipped from V and 5 bases from J, the junction kept 7 bases outside the gene matches. Germline CDR1 and CDR2: LNHNV and YYDKDF (reference sequence). CDR3 in amino acids: CATSLRGQGNNEQFF. CDR3 bases: TGTGCCACCAGCCTTAGGGGACAGGGAAACAATGAGCAGTTCTTC.

This clonotype was seen only a few times. This chain links TRBV5-1 with TRBJ2-1; 13 nucleotides match TRBD2. Germline-derived CDR1 and CDR2 are SGHRS and YFSETQ. V was clipped by 4 bases and J by 9 bases; unmatched bases: 10. This CDR3 has 16 amino acids. The CDR3 nucleotides are TGCGCCAGCAGCACCAGAACTAGCGGGGGGGCCCCTGAGCAGTTCTTC. It yields the protein CASSTRTSGGAPEQFF.

The chain combines TRBV14 with TRBJ2-1, with 9 bases identical to TRBD2. The germline gives CDR1 SGHDN, CDR2 FVKESK. Germline trimming cut 0 bases from V and 4 bases from J; bases unmatched to any gene: 4. The CDR3 spans 16 residues. The DNA of the CDR3 is TGTGCCAGCAGCCAAGACTGGCGGGGGGGATACAATGAGCAGTTCTTC. This gives the protein CASSQDWRGGYNEQFF.

This chain uses TRBV4-3 with TRBJ2-1; TRBD2 aligns across 10 bases. This CDR3 has 17 amino acids. V was clipped by 0 bases and J by 8 bases; unmatched bases: 10. Germline CDR1 and CDR2: LGHNA and YSLEER. The CDR3: CASSQDGGLALDDEQFF. Written as DNA, the CDR3 is TGCGCCAGCAGCCAAGACGGGGGACTAGCGCTCGACGATGAGCAGTTCTTC.

This clonotype was seen a few times. The chain combines TRBV5-5 with TRBJ2-1; 10 bases line up with TRBD1. The CDR3 has 15 amino acids. Germline assignment: CDR1 SGHKS and CDR2 YYEKEE (reference sequence). Trimming took 0 bases from V and 7 from J; bases not matched to a gene: 4. The CDR3 nucleotides read TGTGCCAGCAGCTTGGAGGACAGGGGGTGGAATGAGCAGTTCTTC. This gives the protein CASSLEDRGWNEQFF.

The CDR3 sequence is CASSYSRAIQLAKNIQYF. The CDR3 DNA follows: TGTGCCAGCAGTTACTCCCGGGCTATACAACTAGCCAAAAACATTCAGTACTTC. This chain links TRBV6-2 or TRBV6-3 with TRBJ2-4; D remains ambiguous. From germline, CDR1 is MNHEY and CDR2 SVGEGT. The CDR3 covers 18 residues. V was trimmed by 0 bases and J by 0 bases, leaving 15 bases between them.

The V call is TRBV2, the J call TRBJ2-1; weak D call: TRBD1 (6 bases). Germline V gene sequence: CDR1 SNHLY, CDR2 FYNNEI. V lost 8 bases to trimming and J lost 5 bases, with 16 bases between them. This CDR3 comprises 14 residues. CDR3 residues: CASRTPRGHNEQFF. CDR3 nucleotides: TGTGCCAGCCGAACACCCAGGGGTCACAATGAGCAGTTCTTC.

At least ten counts were recorded for this clonotype. This rearrangement joins TRBV12-3 or TRBV12-4 to TRBJ2-1; TRBD1 agrees at 7 bases. V dropped 8 bases and J dropped 9; count of bases not matched to a gene: 13. This CDR3 spans 14 amino acids. The CDR3 region is CASGPTGPGIEQFF. The CDR3 DNA reads as TGTGCCAGCGGTCCGACAGGGCCCGGGATTGAGCAGTTCTTC.

This clonotype has only a few counts. This chain joins TRBV5-1 and TRBJ2-1; 8 bases are a match to TRBD1. Germline values: CDR1 SGHRS, CDR2 YFSETQ. V was pared by 2 bases and J by 9 bases, with 13 bases of the junction left unmatched. The CDR3 runs to 16 residues. In DNA, the CDR3 is TGCGCCAGCAGCTTCCTGACAGGGGCCCCAGGTGCTGAGCAGTTCTTC. This sequence encodes CASSFLTGAPGAEQFF.

This clonotype was found many times. An end of the junction differs from the germline gene, which may be a read error. The chain employs TRBV5-1 and TRBJ2-7, with a tentative D call TRBD2 (5 bases). The CDR3 is made up of 14 amino acids. Per germline, CDR1 SGHRS and CDR2 YFSETQ. The CDR3 DNA reads as TGTGCCAGCAGCCTGACGGGGAGCTCCTACGAGCAGTACTTC. Its protein is CASSLTGSSYEQYF.

A few counts support this clonotype. The V and J genes are TRBV7-9 and TRBJ1-5; the D gene is possibly TRBD1 (5 bases). Germline lookup yields CDR1 SEHNR and CDR2 FQNEAQ (reference sequence). Trimming pared 7 bases from V and 9 bases from J, leaving 16 bases between. The CDR3 is 13 amino acids. The CDR3 protein is CASTWDSLGPQHF. As DNA, the CDR3 is TGTGCCAGCACCTGGGACTCCCTCGGGCCCCAGCATTTT.

The gene calls are TRBV14 and TRBJ2-2; possibly TRBD1 for D (5 bases). The V and J ends lost 3 bases and 7 bases respectively, with 15 bases between them. This CDR3 is built from 15 residues. Germline CDR1 SGHDN, CDR2 FVKESK. The CDR3 DNA follows: TGTGCCAGCAGCCACGGAAAGGGGCAGATCGGGGAGCTGTTTTTT. Its translation: CASSHGKGQIGELFF.

This rearrangement joins TRBV28 to TRBJ1-4; D is perhaps TRBD1 (6 bases). The CDR3 runs 14 residues. Trimming shortened V by 4 bases and J by 8 bases, and 14 bases separated the two germline ends. Germline CDR1 and CDR2: MDHEN and SYDVKM. CDR3 region: CASSSSGVLEKLFF. CDR3 bases: TGTGCCAGCAGTTCCTCAGGGGTCTTAGAAAAACTGTTTTTT.

This clonotype has a count of ten or more. The rearrangement joins TRBV3-1 to TRBJ2-3, with 12 bases identical to TRBD2. The CDR3 has 15 amino acids. Germline CDR1 is LGHDT and CDR2 is YNNKEL (reference sequence). J lost 7 bases, V lost 1 base, and 3 bases had no gene match. CDR3 region: CASSQASGGAYTQYF. CDR3 DNA: TGTGCCAGCAGCCAAGCTAGCGGGGGGGCATATACGCAGTATTTT.

This clonotype was observed a handful of times. J is TRBJ2-4 and V is TRBV7-9; unclear D gene. With 4 bases removed from V and 13 bases from J, the gap between germline ends came to 14 bases. Germline lookup yields CDR1 SEHNR and CDR2 FQNEAQ (reference sequence). CDR3 length equals 12 residues. The CDR3 loop is CASSSFTMNQYF. CDR3 DNA: TGTGCCAGCAGCTCCTTTACAATGAACCAGTACTTC.